This is a list of T cell receptor beta chains from one sample in a study of T cell responses to AZD1222 COVID-19 vaccine. Sequencing was performed with immunoSEQ multiplex PCR; in TCRdb, only in-frame clones are kept and a portion is missing. The data show about 130,000 clones, with 84% seen just once and roughly 4.3% held by the top ten. The specimen was peripheral blood, collected on day 0 of AZD1222 vaccination. These receptors were collected from an adult in good health. Each CDR3 is given with its conserved first and last residue. Each record gives: V gene, J gene, D gene, clone size, CDR3 protein, CDR3 DNA. The D gene is left open where the match is weak. Size is omitted from some rows. Given values are once, few, many or a class for expanded clones.

>TRBV28|TRBJ2-3|NA|NA
CASSLLGPGTQYF
TGTGCCAGCAGTCTCTTGGGCCCCGGTACGCAGTATTTT
>TRBV5-1|TRBJ1-2|NA|NA
CASSPEGDYGYTF
TGCGCCAGCAGCCCTGAGGGGGACTATGGCTACACCTTC
>TRBV3-1/TRBV3-2|TRBJ1-3|NA|few
CASSWDFSHSGNTIYF
TGTGCCAGCAGCTGGGATTTCTCACACTCTGGAAACACCATATATTTT
>TRBV5-1|TRBJ2-1|TRBD2|NA
CASSWGLASYNEQFF
TGCGCCAGCAGCTGGGGACTAGCTTCGTACAATGAGCAGTTCTTC
>TRBV29-1|TRBJ2-3|TRBD2|NA
CSVRTSADTQYF
TGCAGCGTCAGGACTAGCGCTGATACGCAGTATTTT
>TRBV24-1|TRBJ2-1|NA|NA
CATSSSYNEQFF
TGTGCCACCAGTAGTTCCTACAATGAGCAGTTCTTC
>TRBV5-1|TRBJ2-5|TRBD1|NA
CASSPTGGGETQYF
TGCGCCAGCAGCCCGACAGGGGGAGGGGAGACCCAGTACTTC
>TRBV6-5|TRBJ1-1|TRBD1|NA
CASSSQGVTEAFF
TGTGCCAGCAGTTCACAGGGGGTGACTGAAGCTTTCTTT
>TRBV7-3|TRBJ1-3|NA|NA
CASSWGADTIYF
TGTGCCAGCAGTTGGGGGGCAGACACCATATATTTT
>TRBV20-1|TRBJ1-2|NA|NA
CSASVGIRGYTF
TGCAGTGCTAGTGTGGGGATCCGCGGCTACACCTTC
>TRBV28|TRBJ1-6|TRBD1|NA
CASSLTGVNSPLHF
TGTGCCAGCAGTCTGACAGGGGTAAATTCACCCCTCCACTTT
>TRBV2|TRBJ1-5|NA|NA
CASSEDGGNQPQHF
TGTGCCAGCAGTGAGGATGGGGGCAATCAGCCCCAGCATTTT
>TRBV2|TRBJ1-1|NA|NA
CASSNLVRSTEAFF
TGTGCCAGCAGTAATTTGGTAAGGAGCACTGAAGCTTTCTTT
>TRBV9|TRBJ1-3|TRBD1|few
CASSDRGGNTIYF
TGTGCCAGCAGCGACAGGGGTGGAAACACCATATATTTT
>TRBV5-1|TRBJ2-7|TRBD1|once
CASSAGTGLIEQYF
TGCGCCAGCAGCGCCGGGACAGGGTTAATCGAGCAGTACTTC
>TRBV30|TRBJ1-5|NA|once
CAWSAANNQPQHF
TGTGCCTGGAGCGCAGCGAATAATCAGCCCCAGCATTTT
>TRBV11-1|TRBJ1-1|NA|NA
CASSSTSGTEAFF
TGTGCCAGCAGCTCAACCAGTGGCACTGAAGCTTTCTTT
>TRBV12-3/TRBV12-4|TRBJ2-2|NA|NA
CASSLSLGELFF
TGTGCCAGCAGTTTATCCCTCGGGGAGCTGTTTTTT
>TRBV19|TRBJ1-3|NA|NA
CASRQSGNTIYF
TGTGCCAGTAGACAATCTGGAAACACCATATATTTT
>TRBV28|TRBJ2-4|TRBD1|once
CASSLIGTDIKNIQYF
TGTGCCAGCAGTTTAATTGGGACAGACATTAAAAACATTCAGTACTTC
>TRBV19|TRBJ2-1|NA|NA
CASSPPVGTFYNEQFF
TGTGCCAGTAGTCCCCCAGTAGGGACATTCTACAATGAGCAGTTCTTC
>TRBV5-1|TRBJ1-6|TRBD1|NA
CASSRTTGEATPLHF
TGCGCCAGCAGCCGGACGACAGGGGAGGCAACACCCCTCCACTTT
>TRBV9|TRBJ1-4|NA|NA
CASSVGTTQGATNEKLFF
TGTGCCAGCAGCGTAGGAACAACACAGGGAGCAACTAATGAAAAACTGTTTTTT
>TRBV9|TRBJ1-2|NA|NA
CASSVDFDGNGYTF
TGTGCCAGCAGCGTAGATTTTGACGGGAATGGCTACACCTTC
>TRBV5-1|TRBJ1-1|NA|NA
CASSSAGIPPEAFF
TGCGCCAGCAGCTCCGCGGGGATTCCCCCTGAAGCTTTCTTT
>TRBV10-2|TRBJ2-3|TRBD2|NA
CASILGGGGGTDTQYF
TGCGCCAGCATTCTGGGAGGCGGGGGGGGCACAGATACGCAGTATTTT
>TRBV4-2|TRBJ1-3|NA|NA
CASSAYGEGSGNTIYF
TGTGCCAGCAGCGCGTACGGGGAGGGCTCTGGAAACACCATATATTTT
>TRBV3-1/TRBV3-2|TRBJ2-7|TRBD1|NA
CASSASTGGSTVVKPYEQYF
TGTGCCAGCAGCGCATCGACAGGGGGCTCCACAGTCGTTAAGCCCTACGAGCAGTACTTC
>TRBV27|TRBJ1-1|NA|NA
CASSPFGPNTEAFF
TGTGCCAGCAGTCCATTCGGGCCGAACACTGAAGCTTTCTTT
>TRBV3-1/TRBV3-2|TRBJ1-1|NA|once
CASSQGRGTEAFF
TGTGCCAGCAGCCAAGGCAGGGGAACTGAAGCTTTCTTT
>TRBV7-9|TRBJ2-2|NA|NA
CASSQGGRDTGELFF
TGTGCCAGCAGCCAGGGTGGGCGAGACACCGGGGAGCTGTTTTTT
>TRBV5-4|TRBJ2-2|NA|NA
CASSLDANTGELFF
TGTGCCAGCAGCTTGGACGCCAACACCGGGGAGCTGTTTTTT
>TRBV12-5|TRBJ2-1|NA|NA
CASALTGEQFF
TGTGCTAGTGCCCTTACAGGAGAGCAGTTCTTC
>TRBV27|TRBJ1-1|TRBD1|NA
CASSLRGTGNTEAFF
TGTGCCAGCAGCCTACGGGGGACAGGGAACACTGAAGCTTTCTTT
>TRBV9|TRBJ2-2|NA|NA
CASSGAFSASGELFF
TGTGCCAGCAGCGGGGCTTTCTCGGCATCCGGGGAGCTGTTTTTT